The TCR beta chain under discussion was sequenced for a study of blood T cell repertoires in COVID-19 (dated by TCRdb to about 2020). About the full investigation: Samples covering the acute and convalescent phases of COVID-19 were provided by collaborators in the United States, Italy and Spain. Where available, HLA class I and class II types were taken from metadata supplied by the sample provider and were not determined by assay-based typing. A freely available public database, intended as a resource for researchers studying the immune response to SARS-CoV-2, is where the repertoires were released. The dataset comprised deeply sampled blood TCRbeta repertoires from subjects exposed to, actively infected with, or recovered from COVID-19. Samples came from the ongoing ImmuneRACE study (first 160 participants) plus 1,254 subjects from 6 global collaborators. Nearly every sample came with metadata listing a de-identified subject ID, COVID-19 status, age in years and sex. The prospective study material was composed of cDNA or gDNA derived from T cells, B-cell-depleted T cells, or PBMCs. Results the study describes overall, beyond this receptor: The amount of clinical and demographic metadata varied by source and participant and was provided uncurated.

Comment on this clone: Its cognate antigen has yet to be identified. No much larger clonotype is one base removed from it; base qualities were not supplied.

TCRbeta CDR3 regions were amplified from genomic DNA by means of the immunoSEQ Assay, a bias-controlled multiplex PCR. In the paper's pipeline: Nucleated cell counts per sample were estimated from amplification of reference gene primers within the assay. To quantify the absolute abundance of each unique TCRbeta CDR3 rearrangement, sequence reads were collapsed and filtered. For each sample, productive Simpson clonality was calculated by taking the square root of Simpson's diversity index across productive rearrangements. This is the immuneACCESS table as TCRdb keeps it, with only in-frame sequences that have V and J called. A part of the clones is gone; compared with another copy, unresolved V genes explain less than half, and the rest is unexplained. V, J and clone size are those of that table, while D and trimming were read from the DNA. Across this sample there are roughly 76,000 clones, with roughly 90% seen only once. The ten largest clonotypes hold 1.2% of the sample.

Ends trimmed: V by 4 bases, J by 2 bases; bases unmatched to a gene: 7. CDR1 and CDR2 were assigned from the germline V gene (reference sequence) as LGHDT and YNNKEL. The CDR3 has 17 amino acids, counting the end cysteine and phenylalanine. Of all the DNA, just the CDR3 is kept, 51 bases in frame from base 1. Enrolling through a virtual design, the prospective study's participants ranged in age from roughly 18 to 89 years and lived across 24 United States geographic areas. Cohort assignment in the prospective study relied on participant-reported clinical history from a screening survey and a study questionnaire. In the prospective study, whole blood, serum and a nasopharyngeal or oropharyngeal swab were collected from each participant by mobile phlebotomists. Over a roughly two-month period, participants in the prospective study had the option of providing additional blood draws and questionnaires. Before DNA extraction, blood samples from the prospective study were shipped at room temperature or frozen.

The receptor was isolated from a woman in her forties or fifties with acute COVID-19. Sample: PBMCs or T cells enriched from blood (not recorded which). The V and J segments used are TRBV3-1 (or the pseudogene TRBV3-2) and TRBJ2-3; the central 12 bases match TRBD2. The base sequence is TGTGCCAGCAGCCGGCGGACTAGCGGGGACTACACAGATACGCAGTATTTT. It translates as CASSRRTSGDYTDTQYF.